What follows are 21 T cell receptor beta chains derived from one specimen sequenced in a study of persistence of HIV-infected CD4 T cells. What these receptors recognize is not known. Cells were stimulated nonspecifically with anti-CD3/anti-CD28 magnetic beads. Sorting selected CD4+ T cells upregulating both CD40 ligand and CD69. Sequencing used immunoSEQ version 4 in survey mode. Clones were read by immunoSEQ multiplex PCR, and TCRdb kept only the in-frame ones, dropping some. The data contain 35,000 to 55,000 clones, 90% to 95% of them singletons. Sequenced material: CD4+ T cells sorted from PBMCs after approximately 20-hour stimulation, taken from a patient who received antiretroviral therapy. Receptor source: an adult man with HIV who was CMV-seropositive.

The CDR3 coding sequence is TGTGCCAGTAGTATAGGAGGGACAGGGGGCTCACAGACCCAGTACTTC. Protein sequence: CASSIGGTGGSQTQYF. This rearrangement joins TRBV19 to TRBJ2-5; 12 nucleotides align to TRBD1. The length of the CDR3 is 16 residues. CDR1 and CDR2 from the germline V gene are LNHDA and SQIVND (reference sequence). The junction had 6 bases not matched to a gene; V was cut back by 1 base and J by 6 bases.

This chain joins TRBV4-1 and TRBJ2-3; 9 bases line up with TRBD1. Germline CDR1 reads MGHRA; CDR2 reads YSYEKL. The ends lost 0 bases at V and 4 bases at J; junction bases unmatched: 11. The CDR3 has 18 residues. CDR3: CASSQDSIHRGQADTQYF. The CDR3 nucleotides read TGCGCCAGCAGCCAAGATTCTATACACAGGGGGCAAGCAGATACGCAGTATTTT.

This chain uses TRBV21-1 with TRBJ1-2. TRBV21-1 is a known pseudogene. The CDR3 is 15 residues long. This CDR3 is CASSKVRGPNYGYTF. CDR3 nucleotide sequence: TGTGCCAGCAGCAAAGTTCGGGGGCCTAACTATGGCTACACCTTC.

Points on this clone: At one end, the junction sequence differs from germline, possibly due to a read error. This sequence joins TRBV2 and TRBJ1-6; 9 positions agree with TRBD1. The CDR3 totals 12 residues. Per germline, CDR1 SNHLY and CDR2 FYNNEI. CDR3 amino acids: CASRRIGTGMSF. CDR3 DNA sequence: TGTGCCAGCAGACGAATAGGGACAGGGATGAGCTTT.

The chain recombines TRBV28 with TRBJ2-1; D might be TRBD1 (5 bases). The CDR3 totals 15 residues. V gave up 2 bases and J gave up 3 bases, with 11 bases separating them. Germline assignment: CDR1 MDHEN and CDR2 SYDVKM. The CDR3 DNA reads TGTGCCAGCAGTTTAGGAGCAGGGCTCTACAATGAGCAGTTCTTC. Its translation is CASSLGAGLYNEQFF.

The CDR3 bases are TGTGCCAGCGGCCCATTGGGGGGGGGCAATGAAAAACTGTTTTTT. The encoded protein is CASGPLGGGNEKLFF. The chain uses TRBV6-5 and TRBJ1-4, with D possibly being TRBD1 (6 bases). The germline gives CDR1 MNHEY, CDR2 SVGAGI. V dropped 8 bases and J dropped 5 bases, with 18 bases sitting between them. This CDR3 has 15 amino acids.

The chain combines TRBV19 with TRBJ1-1; TRBD1 might be the D (5 bases). The CDR3 consists of 12 residues. The germline gives CDR1 LNHDA, CDR2 SQIVND (reference sequence). The V end was cut by 3 bases, the J end by 9 bases, with 11 bases between. CDR3 sequence: CASSIRGAQAFF. CDR3 nucleotide sequence: TGTGCCAGTAGTATCAGAGGGGCCCAAGCTTTCTTT.

This chain connects TRBV5-1 to TRBJ1-4; maybe TRBD1 (6 bases). The CDR3 loop spans 16 amino acids. Between the trimmed V and J ends, which lost 0 bases and 0 bases, there was a span of 9 bases. Germline V gene data show CDR1 as SGHRS and CDR2 as YFSETQ. The CDR3 loop is CASSLGAGATNEKLFF. CDR3 in DNA: TGCGCCAGCAGCTTGGGGGCAGGGGCAACTAATGAAAAACTGTTTTTT.

V and J are TRBV3-1 (or the pseudogene TRBV3-2) and TRBJ2-7; TRBD2 matches at 13 bases. V lost 2 bases and J lost 7; bases outside the gene matches: 11. Germline V gene lookup returns CDR1 LGHDT and CDR2 YNNKEL (reference sequence). The CDR3 runs 17 residues. CDR3 amino acids: CASSQTGPGLAGLEQYF. The CDR3 DNA reads TGTGCCAGCAGCCAAACCGGTCCGGGACTAGCGGGATTAGAGCAGTACTTC.

This clone came up once. The chain links TRBV27 to TRBJ2-7; no clear D. The V gene lost 3 bases and the J gene lost 0 bases, with 12 bases spanning the gap. Germline-derived CDR1 and CDR2 are MNHEY and SMNVEV (reference sequence). The CDR3 is 15 amino acids. CDR3 in amino acids: CASSFLRRASYEQYF. The CDR3 bases are TGTGCCAGCAGTTTCTTGAGAAGGGCCTCCTACGAGCAGTACTTC.

A word on this clone: Other DNA sequences from this sample encode an identical CDR3 as well. This chain uses TRBV2 with TRBJ2-2; 8 bases map to TRBD2. Per germline, CDR1 SNHLY and CDR2 FYNNEI. J lost 5 bases, V lost 6 bases, and 5 bases had no gene match. CDR3 length: 14 residues. The CDR3: CASSGGANTGELFF. DNA for the CDR3: TGTGCCAGCAGCGGGGGGGCTAATACCGGGGAGCTGTTTTTT.

The chain joins TRBV9 to TRBJ2-3, with 7 bases that match TRBD2. There are 16 residues in the CDR3. Germline lookup yields CDR1 SGDLS and CDR2 YYNGEE. V was clipped by 0 bases and J by 0 bases; unmatched bases: 4. CDR3 amino acids: CASSVDPGGSTDTQYF. In DNA, the CDR3 is TGTGCCAGCAGCGTAGATCCCGGGGGGAGCACAGATACGCAGTATTTT.

The rearrangement links TRBV4-2 to TRBJ2-3; no definite D call. The V end lost 0 bases, the J end lost 2 bases, and 9 bases lay between the germline ends. The CDR3 is 15 amino acids. Germline lookup yields CDR1 LGHNA and CDR2 YNFKEQ. The CDR3 loop reads CASSQDGQNTDTQYF. In nucleotides, the CDR3 is TGTGCCAGCAGCCAAGATGGCCAGAACACAGATACGCAGTATTTT.

This clone has just one count. The V and J genes are TRBV18 and TRBJ2-3; D is possibly TRBD2 (5 bases). The germline V gene has CDR1 KGHSH and CDR2 LQKENI. V dropped 4 bases and J dropped 5 bases, with 16 bases sitting between them. The CDR3 has 15 amino acids. In DNA form, the CDR3 reads TGTGCCAGCTCACAAAGTCTAGCCCTCATAGATACGCAGTATTTT. Translation: CASSQSLALIDTQYF.

The chain employs TRBV6-5 and TRBJ1-2; 8 bases are a match to TRBD1. In germline, CDR1 is MNHEY, CDR2 SVGAGI. The CDR3 sequence is 13 residues long. V was clipped by 11 bases and J by 5 bases; unmatched bases: 10. CDR3 amino acids: CAGRQGTGYGYTF. The CDR3 nucleotides are TGTGCCGGGCGACAGGGGACTGGGTATGGCTACACCTTC.

This chain connects TRBV7-8 to TRBJ2-7; 7 nucleotides match TRBD1. V shed 5 bases and J 4 bases; nucleotides not matched to a gene: 2. Germline V gives CDR1 SGHVS, CDR2 FQNEAQ. The CDR3 spans 12 residues. CDR3 sequence (DNA): TGTGCCAGCAGCCAACAGGGGTACGAGCAGTACTTC. Its protein is CASSQQGYEQYF.

The genes are TRBV11-2 and TRBJ2-3; D is unclear. Germline values: CDR1 SGHAT, CDR2 FQNNGV. The V end was cut by 2 bases, the J end by 0 bases, with 6 bases between. The CDR3 extends over 14 amino acids. The DNA for the CDR3 is TGTGCCAGCAGCTTAATCCTAAGCACAGATACGCAGTATTTT. This gives the protein CASSLILSTDTQYF.

The rearrangement links TRBV5-1 to TRBJ2-3; D is perhaps TRBD1 (5 bases). Germline CDR1 and CDR2: SGHRS and YFSETQ. Trimming removed 5 bases at V and 2 bases at J, with 12 bases between. This CDR3 region has 14 residues. The CDR3 DNA reads TGCGCCAGCAGGGTAGGGGCAGACACAGATACGCAGTATTTT. Residues: CASRVGADTDTQYF.

CDR3: CASSLIGTTNTGELFF. DNA for the CDR3: TGCGCCAGCAGCCTCATTGGGACGACGAACACCGGGGAGCTGTTTTTT. The chain joins TRBV5-1 to TRBJ2-2; the D call may be TRBD1 or TRBD2 (5 bases each). CDR1 is SGHRS, CDR2 YFSETQ, per germline. V shed 4 bases and J shed 0 bases, with 13 bases lying between them. This CDR3 has 16 amino acids.

The chain has TRBV28 and TRBJ1-1; D is ambiguous. Trimming removed 6 bases from V and 3 bases from J, with 14 bases in between. The CDR3 is 14 amino acids. In germline, CDR1 is MDHEN, CDR2 SYDVKM. The CDR3 DNA follows: TGTGCCAGCAGGGGGAACATCGGGGACACTGAAGCTTTCTTT. This sequence encodes CASRGNIGDTEAFF.

CDR3 nucleotides: TGTGCCAGCAGCCAGGACAGGGGGGTCTATGGCTACACCTTC. It is translated as CASSQDRGVYGYTF. The gene calls are TRBV28 and TRBJ1-2; TRBD1 matches at 10 bases. The CDR3 is made up of 14 amino acids. V was clipped by 6 bases and J by 4 bases; unmatched bases: 5. Germline loops: CDR1 MDHEN, CDR2 SYDVKM.